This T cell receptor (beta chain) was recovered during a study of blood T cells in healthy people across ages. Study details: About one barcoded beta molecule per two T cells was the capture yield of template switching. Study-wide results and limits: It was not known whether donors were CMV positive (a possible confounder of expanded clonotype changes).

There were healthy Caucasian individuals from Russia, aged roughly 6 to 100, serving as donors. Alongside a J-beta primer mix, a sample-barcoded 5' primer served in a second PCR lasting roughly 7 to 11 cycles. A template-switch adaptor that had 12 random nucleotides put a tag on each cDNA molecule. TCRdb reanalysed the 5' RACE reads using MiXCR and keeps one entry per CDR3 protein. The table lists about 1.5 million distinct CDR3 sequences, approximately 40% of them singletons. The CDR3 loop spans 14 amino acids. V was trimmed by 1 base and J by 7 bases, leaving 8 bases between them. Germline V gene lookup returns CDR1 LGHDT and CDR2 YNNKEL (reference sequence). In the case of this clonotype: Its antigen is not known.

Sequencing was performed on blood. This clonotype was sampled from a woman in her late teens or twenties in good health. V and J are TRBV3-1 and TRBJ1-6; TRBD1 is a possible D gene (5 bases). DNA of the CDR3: TGTGCCAGCAGCCAAGTAGGGACGAATTCACCCCTCCACTTT. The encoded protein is CASSQVGTNSPLHF.